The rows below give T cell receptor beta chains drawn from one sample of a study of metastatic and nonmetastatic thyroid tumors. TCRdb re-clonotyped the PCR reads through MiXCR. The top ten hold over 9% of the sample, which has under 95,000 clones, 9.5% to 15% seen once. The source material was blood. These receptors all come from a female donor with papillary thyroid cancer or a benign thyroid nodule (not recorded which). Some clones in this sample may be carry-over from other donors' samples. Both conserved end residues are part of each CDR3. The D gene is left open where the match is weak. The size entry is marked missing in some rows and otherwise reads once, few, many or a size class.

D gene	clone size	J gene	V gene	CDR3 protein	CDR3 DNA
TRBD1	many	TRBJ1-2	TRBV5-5	CASSLGSGQGRVGGYTF	TGTGCCAGCAGCTTGGGTTCAGGACAGGGACGAGTTGGGGGCTACACCTTC
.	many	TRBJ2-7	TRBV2	CASGGPPSSYEQYF	TGTGCCAGCGGGGGGCCTCCAAGCTCCTACGAGCAGTACTTC
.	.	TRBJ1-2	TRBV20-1	CSAVGDTSPYGYTF	TGCAGTGCTGTGGGTGACACCAGTCCCTATGGCTACACTTTC
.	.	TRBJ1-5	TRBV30	CAWSVSGFAWTDSYSNQPQHF	TGTGCCTGGAGTGTAAGTGGGTTTGCCTGGACAGACTCTTATAGCAATCAGCCCCAGCATTTT
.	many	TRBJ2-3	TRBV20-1	CSGTRQMSTDTQYF	TGCAGTGGCACGAGACAGATGAGCACAGATACGCAGTATTTT
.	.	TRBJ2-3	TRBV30	CAWTETSTDTQYF	TGTGCCTGGACCGAAACTAGCACAGATACGCAGTATTTT
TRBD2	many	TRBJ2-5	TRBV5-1	CASSLGTSGSWETQYF	TGCGCCAGCAGCTTGGGTACGAGCGGGAGTTGGGAGACCCAGTACTTC
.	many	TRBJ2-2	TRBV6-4	CASSYLPGRNTGELFF	TGTGCCAGCAGTTATCTTCCAGGTCGGAACACCGGGGAGCTGTTTTTT
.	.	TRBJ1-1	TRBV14	CASTPTGRAAEAFF	TGTGCCAGCACCCCAACGGGCAGGGCCGCTGAAGCTTTCTTT
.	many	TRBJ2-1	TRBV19	CATSPWGGFNEQFF	TGTGCCACCTCCCCCTGGGGGGGCTTCAATGAGCAGTTCTTC
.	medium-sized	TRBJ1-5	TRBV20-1	CSARGPMGAEQPQHF	TGCAGTGCTAGAGGGCCTATGGGGGCAGAACAGCCCCAGCATTTT
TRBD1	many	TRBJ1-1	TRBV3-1	CASSLQGSGEAFF	TGTGCCAGCAGCCTACAGGGGAGCGGGGAAGCTTTCTTT
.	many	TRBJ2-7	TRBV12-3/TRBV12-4	CASSSSPYEQYF	TGTGCCAGCAGTTCATCCCCCTACGAGCAGTACTTC
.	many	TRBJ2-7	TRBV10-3	CATRGVGEQYF	TGTGCCACCAGGGGCGTAGGGGAGCAGTACTTC
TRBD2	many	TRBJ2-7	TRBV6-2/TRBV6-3	CASSYSSGKQYF	TGTGCCAGCAGTTATTCTAGCGGGAAGCAGTACTTC
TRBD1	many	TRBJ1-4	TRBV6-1	CASSKQGGKLFF	TGTGCCAGCAGTAAGCAGGGGGGGAAACTGTTTTTT
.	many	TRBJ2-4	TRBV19	CASSIPGGQNIQYF	TGTGCCAGTAGTATTCCTGGGGGCCAAAACATTCAGTACTTC
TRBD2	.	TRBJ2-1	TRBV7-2	CASSGLAGVEQFF	TGTGCCAGCAGCGGACTAGCGGGCGTTGAGCAGTTCTTC
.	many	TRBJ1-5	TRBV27	CASARTPSNQPQHF	TGTGCCAGCGCTCGGACTCCTAGCAATCAGCCCCAGCATTTT
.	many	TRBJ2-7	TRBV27	CASSPFGATYEQYF	TGTGCCAGCAGCCCCTTCGGGGCCACCTACGAGCAGTACTTC
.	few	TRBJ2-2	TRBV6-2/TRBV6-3	CASSSLGLSVYTGELFF	TGTGCCAGCAGTTCCCTAGGACTATCGGTTTACACCGGGGAGCTGTTTTTT
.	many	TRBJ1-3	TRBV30	CASQTQGTGNTIYF	TGTGCCTCCCAGACTCAGGGAACTGGAAACACCATATATTTT
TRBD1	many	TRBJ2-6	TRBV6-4	CASSRTGSSGANVLTF	TGTGCCAGCAGTAGGACAGGGAGCTCTGGGGCCAACGTCCTGACTTTC
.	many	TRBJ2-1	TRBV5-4	CASSLRQGHDEQFF	TGTGCCAGCAGCTTGAGGCAGGGCCATGATGAGCAGTTCTTC
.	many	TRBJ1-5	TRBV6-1	CASRIDGYSNQPQHF	TGTGCCAGCAGGATAGACGGTTATAGCAATCAGCCCCAGCATTTT
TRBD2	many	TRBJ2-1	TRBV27	CASSPLAGVGNEQFF	TGTGCCAGCAGTCCGTTAGCGGGAGTGGGGAATGAGCAGTTCTTC
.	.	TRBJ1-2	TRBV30	CAWSVRGNHGYTF	TGTGCCTGGAGTGTACGGGGAAATCATGGCTACACCTTC
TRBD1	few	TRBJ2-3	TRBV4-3	CASSQVSPGTGGDTQYF	TGCGCCAGCAGTCAAGTTTCCCCCGGGACAGGGGGAGATACGCAGTATTTT
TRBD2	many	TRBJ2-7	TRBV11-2	CASSFSGRNYEQYF	TGTGCCAGCAGCTTTAGCGGGAGGAACTACGAGCAGTACTTC
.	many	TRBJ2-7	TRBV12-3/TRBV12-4	CASSLGANEQYF	TGTGCCAGCAGTTTAGGTGCCAACGAGCAGTACTTC
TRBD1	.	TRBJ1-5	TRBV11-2	CVSSREAGQGIQPQHF	TGTGTAAGCAGCAGGGAGGCGGGACAGGGGATTCAGCCCCAGCATTTT
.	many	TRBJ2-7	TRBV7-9	CASSSIGYEQYF	TGTGCCAGCAGCTCAATCGGCTACGAGCAGTACTTC
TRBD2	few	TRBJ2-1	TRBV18	CASSPLGTSGRKSYNEQFF	TGTGCCAGCTCACCATTAGGGACTAGCGGGAGGAAATCCTACAATGAGCAGTTCTTC
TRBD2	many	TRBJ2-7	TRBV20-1	CSAIPPPGLAGSYEQYF	TGCAGTGCTATCCCTCCCCCCGGGCTAGCGGGGTCCTACGAGCAGTACTTC
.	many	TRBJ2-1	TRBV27	CASSFYNEQFF	TGTGCCAGCAGTTTCTACAATGAGCAGTTCTTC
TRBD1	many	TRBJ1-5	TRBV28	CASSSPIDRGKGNQPQHF	TGTGCCAGCAGTTCCCCCATTGACAGGGGAAAGGGCAATCAGCCCCAGCATTTT
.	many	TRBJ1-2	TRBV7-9	CASSLAGTTGGYTF	TGTGCCAGCAGCTTAGCCGGGACGACGGGGGGCTACACCTTC